This TCR beta chain derives from a study of vaccination and CD4 T cells after COVID-19. Study as a whole: Vaccinees got either two BNT162b2 doses or two mRNA-1273 doses. Convalescent patients gave post-COVID blood a median approximately 100 days post-diagnosis, range 35 to 161. For post-vaccine samples, collection took place a median approximately 78 days after dose two, ranging from 14 to 241. Study outcomes and limitations: Analysis covered relatively few convalescent patients and lacked any early post-infection timepoints.

The CDR3 runs 18 residues. Trimming cost V 1 base and J 2 bases; bases outside gene matches: 7. Germline V gene lookup returns CDR1 MNHNS and CDR2 SASEGT. As to time point: late sampling 161 to 241 days after vaccination in a few convalescent patients. Using its own MiXCR run on the PCR reads, TCRdb lists one record per CDR3 protein. The data hold tens of thousands of distinct CDR3 sequences, with approximately 49% observed a single time. As concerns this clonotype: Its matching antigen is unknown.

The material was CD4+ T cells from blood, obtained about 7 months after SARS-CoV-2 vaccination. The receptor was derived from a human donor who had recovered from COVID-19. V gene TRBV6-1 combines with J gene TRBJ2-3; TRBD2 matches at 12 bases. The CDR3: CASSEGLAGGGNTDTQYF. DNA of the CDR3: TGTGCCAGCAGTGAAGGGCTAGCGGGAGGGGGGAACACAGATACGCAGTATTTT.